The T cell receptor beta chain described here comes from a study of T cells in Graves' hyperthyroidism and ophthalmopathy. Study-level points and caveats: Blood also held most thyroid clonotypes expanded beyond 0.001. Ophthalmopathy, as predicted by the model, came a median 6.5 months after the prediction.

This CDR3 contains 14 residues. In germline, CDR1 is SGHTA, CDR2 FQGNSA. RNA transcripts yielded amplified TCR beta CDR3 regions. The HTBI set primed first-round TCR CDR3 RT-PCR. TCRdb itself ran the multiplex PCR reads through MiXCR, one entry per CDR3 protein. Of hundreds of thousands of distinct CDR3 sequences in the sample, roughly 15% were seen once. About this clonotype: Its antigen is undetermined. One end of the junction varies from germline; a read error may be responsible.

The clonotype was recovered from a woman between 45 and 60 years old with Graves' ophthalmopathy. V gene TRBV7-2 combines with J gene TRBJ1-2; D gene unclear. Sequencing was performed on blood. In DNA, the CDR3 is TGCGCCAGCAGCCGAGCCTCCGCGAGGGCCGGCTACACCTTC. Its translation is CASSRASARAGYTF.